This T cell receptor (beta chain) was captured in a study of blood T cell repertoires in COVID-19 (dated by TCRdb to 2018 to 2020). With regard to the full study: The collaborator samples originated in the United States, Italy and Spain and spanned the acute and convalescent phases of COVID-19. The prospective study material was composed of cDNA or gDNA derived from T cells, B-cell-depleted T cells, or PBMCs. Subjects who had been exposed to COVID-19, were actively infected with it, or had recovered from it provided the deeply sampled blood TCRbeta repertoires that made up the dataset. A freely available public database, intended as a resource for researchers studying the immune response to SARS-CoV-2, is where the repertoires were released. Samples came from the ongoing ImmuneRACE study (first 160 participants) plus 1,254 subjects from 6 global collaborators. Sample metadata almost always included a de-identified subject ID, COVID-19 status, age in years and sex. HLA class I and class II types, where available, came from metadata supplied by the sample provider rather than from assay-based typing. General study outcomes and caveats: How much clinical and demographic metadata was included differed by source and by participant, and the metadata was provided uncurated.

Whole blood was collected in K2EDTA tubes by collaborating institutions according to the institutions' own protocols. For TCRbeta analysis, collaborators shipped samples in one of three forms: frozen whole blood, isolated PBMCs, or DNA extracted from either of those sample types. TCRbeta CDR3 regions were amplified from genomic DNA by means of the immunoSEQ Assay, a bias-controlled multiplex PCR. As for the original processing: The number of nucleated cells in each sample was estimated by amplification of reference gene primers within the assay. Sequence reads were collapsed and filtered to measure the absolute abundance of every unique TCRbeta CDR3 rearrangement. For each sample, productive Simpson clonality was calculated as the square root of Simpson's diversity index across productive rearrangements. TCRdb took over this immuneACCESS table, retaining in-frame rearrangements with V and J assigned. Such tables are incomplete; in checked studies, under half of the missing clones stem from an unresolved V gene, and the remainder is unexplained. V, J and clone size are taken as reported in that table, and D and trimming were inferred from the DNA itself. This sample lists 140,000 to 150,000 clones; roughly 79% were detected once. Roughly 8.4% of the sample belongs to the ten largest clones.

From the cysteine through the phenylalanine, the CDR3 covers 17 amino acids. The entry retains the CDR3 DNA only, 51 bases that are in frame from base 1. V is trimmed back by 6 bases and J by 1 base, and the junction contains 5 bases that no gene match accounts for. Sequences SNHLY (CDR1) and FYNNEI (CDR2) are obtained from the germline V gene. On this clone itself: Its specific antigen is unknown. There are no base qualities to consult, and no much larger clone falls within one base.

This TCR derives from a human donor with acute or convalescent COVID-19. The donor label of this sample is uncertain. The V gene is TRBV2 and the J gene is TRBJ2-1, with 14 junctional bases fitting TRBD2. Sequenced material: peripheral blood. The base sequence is TGTGCCAGCAGCGGAAGACTAGCGGGGGGGTCCTACAATGAGCAGTTCTTC. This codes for CASSGRLAGGSYNEQFF.